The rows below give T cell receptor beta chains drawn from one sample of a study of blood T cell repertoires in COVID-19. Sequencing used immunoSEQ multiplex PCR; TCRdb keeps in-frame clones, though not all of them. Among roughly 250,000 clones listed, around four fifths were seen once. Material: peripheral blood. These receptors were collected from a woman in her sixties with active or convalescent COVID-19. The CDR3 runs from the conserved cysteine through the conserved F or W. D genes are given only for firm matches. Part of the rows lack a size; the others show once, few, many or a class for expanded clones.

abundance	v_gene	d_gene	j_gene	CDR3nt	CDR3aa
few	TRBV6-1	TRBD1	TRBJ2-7	TGTGCCAGCAGTGCGGAGAAGGGGACAGCGACCTACGAGCAGTACTTC	CASSAEKGTATYEQYF
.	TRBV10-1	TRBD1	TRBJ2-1	TGCGCCAGCAGTTTGACAGGGGGCTATGGTGAGCAGTTCTTC	CASSLTGGYGEQFF
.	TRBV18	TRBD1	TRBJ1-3	TGTGCCAGCTCACCGGGACAGGGTTCCTTTTCTGGAAACACCATATATTTT	CASSPGQGSFSGNTIYF
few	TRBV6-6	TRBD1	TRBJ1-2	TGTGCCAGCAGTTACACTGGGACAGGTTATGGCTACACCTTC	CASSYTGTGYGYTF
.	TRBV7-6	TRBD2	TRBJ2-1	TGTGCCAGCAGCTCGACTAGCGGGAGCTACAATGAGCAGTTCTTC	CASSSTSGSYNEQFF
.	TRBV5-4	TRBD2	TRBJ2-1	TGTGCCAGCAGCTTGAGGAGCGGGAGGGCCTACAATGAGCAGTTCTTC	CASSLRSGRAYNEQFF
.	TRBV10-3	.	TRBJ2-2	TGTGCCATCAGTGATTCAGGGATATCCGGGGAGCTGTTTTTT	CAISDSGISGELFF
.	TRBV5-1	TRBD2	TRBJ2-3	TGCGCCAGCGGAGCCGGGACTAGCGGGGCAGATACGCAGTATTTT	CASGAGTSGADTQYF
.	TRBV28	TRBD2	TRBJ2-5	TGTGCCAGCAGTTCCTTCACTAGCGGGGGGGACCAAGAGACCCAGTACTTC	CASSSFTSGGDQETQYF
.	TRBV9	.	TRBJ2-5	TGTGCCAGCAGCGTAGAGAATGGCGGGGGCCCCCAAGAGACCCAGTACTTC	CASSVENGGGPQETQYF
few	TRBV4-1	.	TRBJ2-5	TGCGCCAGCAGCCGACTAGTCTCAGAGACCCAGTACTTC	CASSRLVSETQYF
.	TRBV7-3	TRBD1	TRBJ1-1	TGTGCCAGCAGCGGACAGGGAGATACTGAAGCTTTCTTT	CASSGQGDTEAFF
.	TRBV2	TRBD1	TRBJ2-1	TGTGCCAGCAGTGAGTTTGGGGACAGGGGGCGCCGGGAGCAGTTCTTC	CASSEFGDRGRREQFF
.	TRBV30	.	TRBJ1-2	TGTGCCTGGGCAACAGGGAGTAACTATGGCTACACCTTC	CAWATGSNYGYTF
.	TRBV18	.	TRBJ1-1	TGTGCCAGCTCATTTACCGGGACAGAAGCTTTCTTT	CASSFTGTEAFF